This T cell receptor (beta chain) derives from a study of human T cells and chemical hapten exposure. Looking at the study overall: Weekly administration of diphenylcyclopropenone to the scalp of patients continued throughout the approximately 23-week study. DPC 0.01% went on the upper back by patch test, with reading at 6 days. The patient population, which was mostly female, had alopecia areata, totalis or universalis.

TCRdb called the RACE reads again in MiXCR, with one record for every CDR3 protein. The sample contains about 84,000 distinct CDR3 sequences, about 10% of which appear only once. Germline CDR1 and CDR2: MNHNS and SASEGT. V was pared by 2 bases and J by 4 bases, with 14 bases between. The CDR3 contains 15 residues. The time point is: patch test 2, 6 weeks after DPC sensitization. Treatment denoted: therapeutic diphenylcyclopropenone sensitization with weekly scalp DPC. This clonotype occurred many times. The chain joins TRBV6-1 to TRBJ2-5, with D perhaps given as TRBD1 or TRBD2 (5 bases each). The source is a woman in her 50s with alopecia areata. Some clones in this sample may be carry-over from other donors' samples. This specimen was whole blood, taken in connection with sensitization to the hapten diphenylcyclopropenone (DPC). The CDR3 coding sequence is TGTGCCAGCAGTGAACCCGGGGCCGGCAGAGAGACCCAGTACTTC. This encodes CASSEPGAGRETQYF.